Below are 19 T cell receptor beta chains sequenced from a single sample in a study of shared clonotypes between healthy human individuals. Data came from immunoSEQ multiplex PCR; TCRdb stores just in-frame clones and leaves some out. The top ten clones hold roughly 10% of a sample with more than 200,000 clones, 50% to 80% of them seen once. Source material: memory CD4+ T cells sorted from blood. Subset noted: CD45RA-negative fraction. These receptors all stem from a man aged 25-45 years in good health.

The chain employs TRBV30 and TRBJ2-7; no clear D gene. Trimming removed 3 bases at V and 0 bases at J, with 3 bases between. The germline CDR1 and CDR2 sequences are GTSNPN and SVGIG (reference sequence). CDR3 size: 11 residues. CDR3 amino acids: CAWRVSYEQYF. Here the CDR3 DNA reads TGTGCCTGGAGAGTCTCCTACGAGCAGTACTTC.

Concerning this clone itself: The sample carries other DNA sequences with the same CDR3. CDR3: CASSLGQDTGELFF. For the CDR3, the DNA is TGTGCCAGCAGCTTGGGACAAGATACCGGGGAGCTGTTTTTT. The chain uses TRBV5-4 and TRBJ2-2; the D is unclear. CDR1 and CDR2 (germline): SGHNT, YYREEE (reference sequence). V lost 0 bases and J lost 5, with 8 bases in between. This CDR3 has 14 residues.

This clone was seen only a few times. The sample carries other DNA sequences with the same CDR3. This chain connects TRBV10-3 to TRBJ2-7; D not resolved. The CDR3 loop spans 12 amino acids. V lost 4 bases to trimming and J lost 3 bases, with 7 bases between them. Germline assignment: CDR1 ENHRY and CDR2 SYGVKD. DNA for the CDR3: TGTGCCATCAGTGGTACAGACTACGAGCAGTACTTC. The encoded protein is CAISGTDYEQYF.

This rearrangement joins TRBV15 to TRBJ2-1, with 12 bases identical to TRBD2. From germline, CDR1 is LNHNV and CDR2 YYDKDF (reference sequence). The CDR3 sequence is 13 residues long. Trimming cost V 8 bases and J 7 bases; bases outside gene matches: 3. In nucleotides, the CDR3 is TGTGCCACCGGGACTAGCGGGTCAAATGAGCAGTTCTTC. Amino acid sequence: CATGTSGSNEQFF. The full variable domain, its missing parts supplied by reference TRBV15 and TRBJ2-1, is DAMVIQNPRYQVTQFGKPVTLSCSQTLNHNVMYWYQQKSSQAPKLLFHYYDKDFNNEADTPDNFQSRRPNTSFCFLDIRSPGLGDTAMYLCATGTSGSNEQFFGPGTRLTVL.

CDR3 coding DNA: TGCAGCGTCACTATGGGAGGGGCAAACTCCTACGAGCAGTACTTC. Residues: CSVTMGGANSYEQYF. J is TRBJ2-7 and V is TRBV29-1; TRBD2 agrees at 7 bases. Per germline, CDR1 SQVTM and CDR2 ANQGSEA. The CDR3 is 15 residues long. Germline trimming cut 6 bases from V and 0 bases from J; bases unmatched to any gene: 11.

The chain has TRBV5-6 and TRBJ2-5; no definite D call. The V and J ends lost 4 bases and 4 bases respectively, with 14 bases between them. This CDR3 comprises 14 residues. Germline CDR1 is SGHDT and CDR2 is YYEEEE. The CDR3 DNA follows: TGTGCCAGCAGCCCCACGACTGGACGAGAGACCCAGTACTTC. This gives the protein CASSPTTGRETQYF.

This clone turned up a few times. The chain recombines TRBV30 with TRBJ1-5; no firm D call. V lost 0 bases, J lost 2 bases, and 5 bases lay in between. This CDR3 contains 13 residues. Looked up from germline, CDR1 is GTSNPN and CDR2 is SVGIG (reference sequence). In nucleotides, the CDR3 is TGTGCCTGGAGTGTACACGGCAATCAGCCCCAGCATTTT. It yields the protein CAWSVHGNQPQHF. Combining the CDR3 with reference TRBV30 and TRBJ1-5 gives the whole variable domain SQTIHQWPATLVQPVGSPLSLECTVEGTSNPNLYWYRQAAGRGLQLLFYSVGIGQISSEVPQNLSASRPQDRQFILSSKKLLLSDSGFYLCAWSVHGNQPQHFGDGTRLSIL.

The chain combines TRBV18 with TRBJ2-3, with D perhaps matching TRBD1 (6 bases). In germline, CDR1 is KGHSH, CDR2 LQKENI. This CDR3 contains 15 residues. Trimming stripped 2 bases from V and 0 bases from J, with 9 bases between. The CDR3 nucleotides are TGTGCCAGCTCACCAAGACAGGCGAGCACAGATACGCAGTATTTT. Translation: CASSPRQASTDTQYF.

This clone was observed at least ten times. The V gene is TRBV28, the J gene TRBJ1-5; D is unresolved. Per the germline V gene, CDR1 is MDHEN and CDR2 is SYDVKM. Trimming left V 5 bases short and J 3 bases short, with 20 bases between. The length of the CDR3 is 17 residues. The chain's CDR3 is CASSIGGGLSFNQPQHF. The DNA of the CDR3 is TGTGCCAGCAGTATTGGTGGAGGGCTTAGTTTCAATCAGCCCCAGCATTTT.

This clone was picked up many times. The gene calls are TRBV18 and TRBJ2-6; TRBD2 might be the D (6 bases). This CDR3 region has 16 residues. The V gene lost 2 bases and the J gene lost 0 bases, with 8 bases spanning the gap. CDR1 is KGHSH and CDR2 is LQKENI in the germline V gene. The CDR3 loop is CASSPVGGSGANVLTF. CDR3 in DNA: TGTGCCAGCTCACCAGTGGGAGGCTCTGGGGCCAACGTCCTGACTTTC.

The sample holds one count of this clone. The gene calls are TRBV10-3 and TRBJ1-2, with no clear D. The V end was cut by 0 bases, the J end by 0 bases, with 5 bases between. In germline, CDR1 is ENHRY, CDR2 SYGVKD. CDR3 length: 14 residues. CDR3 sequence: CAISESSANYGYTF. CDR3 DNA sequence: TGTGCCATCAGTGAGTCGAGCGCTAACTATGGCTACACCTTC.

This clone was counted once. The chain recombines TRBV5-5 with TRBJ2-7, with 8 bases matching TRBD2. This CDR3 is 15 amino acids long. Looked up from germline, CDR1 is SGHKS and CDR2 is YYEKEE (reference sequence). J gave up 7 bases and V 1 base, and 10 bases lay outside the gene matches. CDR3 region: CASSLWPAGAGEQYF. Written as DNA, the CDR3 is TGTGCCAGCAGCTTGTGGCCAGCGGGAGCGGGAGAGCAGTACTTC.

This clone was observed a few times. The same CDR3 arises from other DNA sequences in this sample as well. The chain employs TRBV5-1 and TRBJ2-7, with 9 bases that match TRBD2. The junction had 4 bases not matched to a gene; V was cut back by 4 bases and J by 2 bases. Germline V gives CDR1 SGHRS, CDR2 YFSETQ. The CDR3 has 14 residues. CDR3 loop: CASSPTSGTYEQYF. CDR3 nucleotide sequence: TGCGCCAGCAGCCCGACTAGCGGAACCTACGAGCAGTACTTC.

The chain has TRBV20-1 and TRBJ2-7; TRBD1 is a possible D gene (6 bases). V was trimmed by 3 bases and J by 9 bases, leaving 12 bases between them. The CDR3 consists of 11 residues. Germline V lookup: CDR1 DFQATT, CDR2 SNEGSKA (reference sequence). In nucleotides, the CDR3 is TGCAGTGCTAGCACGGGGACAACGCAGTACTTC. Translation gives CSASTGTTQYF.

The chain is built from TRBV27 and TRBJ2-1; no clear D. CDR3 length equals 11 residues. Germline CDR1 and CDR2: MNHEY and SMNVEV (reference sequence). V gave up 5 bases and J gave up 4 bases, with 3 bases separating them. The CDR3 DNA is TGTGCCAGCAGTACTTACAATGAGCAGTTCTTC. Translating gives CASSTYNEQFF.

The chain recombines TRBV5-4 with TRBJ2-5; 7 nucleotides align to TRBD1. Unmatched junction bases numbered 1, after V lost 1 base and J lost 4 bases. This CDR3 spans 13 amino acids. Germline V gene lookup returns CDR1 SGHNT and CDR2 YYREEE (reference sequence). CDR3 bases: TGTGCCAGCAGCTTGTACAGGGGAGAGACCCAGTACTTC. Translated, it gives CASSLYRGETQYF.

The V and J genes are TRBV7-9 and TRBJ2-1, with TRBD2 identical over 7 bases. The CDR3 loop spans 15 amino acids. The junction had 6 bases not matched to a gene; V was cut back by 5 bases and J by 2 bases. Germline CDR1 reads SEHNR; CDR2 reads FQNEAQ (reference sequence). Written as DNA, the CDR3 is TGTGCCAGCAGCCTCAGCCTAGCGGCCTACAATGAGCAGTTCTTC. It codes for CASSLSLAAYNEQFF.

The chain carries TRBV5-6 and TRBJ1-4; no reliable D call. Germline V gives CDR1 SGHDT, CDR2 YYEEEE. The CDR3 contains 14 residues. V was pared by 0 bases and J by 7 bases, with 10 bases between. The CDR3 sequence is CASSLAGYAEKLFF. The CDR3 region has the DNA TGTGCCAGCAGCTTGGCCGGGTACGCTGAAAAACTGTTTTTT.

The chain uses TRBV18 and TRBJ2-7; D gene unclear. The germline CDR1 and CDR2 sequences are KGHSH and LQKENI. Trimming cost V 3 bases and J 7 bases, with 16 bases left between them. The CDR3 has 14 amino acids. The DNA for the CDR3 is TGTGCCAGCTCACCTTCTATATCAACTGGGGAGCAGTACTTC. It is translated as CASSPSISTGEQYF.